Below, one T cell receptor beta chain is given with its context. Its antigen is undetermined. The data originate from a study of shared clonotypes between healthy human individuals. Ten immunoSEQ deep assay plates were used to sequence unsorted PBMC DNA. Generated by immunoSEQ multiplex PCR, the TCRdb table keeps only in-frame clones and is missing some. The data show 490,000 or so clones, with about 82% seen just once and 13% held by the top ten. Study results and limitations: Donor scarcity curtailed the genetic and exposure-history diversity represented herein.

Germline-derived CDR1 and CDR2 are SGDLS and YYNGEE. CDR3 length: 16 residues. The junction had 4 bases not matched to a gene; V was cut back by 0 bases and J by 3 bases. The specimen sequenced was PBMCs. The rearrangement uses TRBV9 and TRBJ2-1, with 9 positions matching TRBD2. This TCR was sampled from a woman aged 40 to 49 in good health. Some clones in this sample may be carry-over from other donors' samples. Written as DNA, the CDR3 is TGTGCCAGCAGCGTAGGTGTTAGCGGGAGCTACAATGAGCAGTTCTTC. This codes for CASSVGVSGSYNEQFF.